The next 26 T cell receptor beta chains were all read from a single sample in a study of PD-1 blockade in classical Hodgkin lymphoma. TCRdb keeps only in-frame clones here, not all; method: immunoSEQ multiplex PCR. The sample consists of some 22,000 clones, 60% to 85% of them appearing once. With no exception, relapse followed autologous stem cell transplantation in all patients, and brentuximab vedotin exposure varied. This specimen was peripheral blood mononuclear cells (PBMCs), taken before the second cycle of nivolumab. These receptors were taken from a human donor with classical Hodgkin lymphoma.

This clone came up a few times. J is TRBJ1-2 and V is TRBV25-1, with D uncertain. There are 12 residues in the CDR3. V was clipped by 3 bases and J by 8 bases, with 10 bases between them. Looked up from germline, CDR1 is MGHDK and CDR2 is SYGVNS. DNA of the CDR3: TGTGCCAGCAGTGACGGCTATTGGGGCTACACCTTC. It codes for CASSDGYWGYTF.

This clone was observed a handful of times. This chain joins TRBV6-1 and TRBJ2-7; 14 nucleotides match TRBD2. Germline CDR1 and CDR2: MNHNS and SASEGT. CDR3 size: 15 residues. Germline trimming cut 4 bases from V and 7 bases from J; bases unmatched to any gene: 6. The CDR3 coding sequence is TGTGCCAGCAGTGTGACTAGCGGGAGGGAGGGGGAGCAGTACTTC. Encoded protein: CASSVTSGREGEQYF.

In DNA, the CDR3 is TGTGCCAGCAGCGTAGTTGGGGTCTCCTACAATGAGCAGTTCTTC. Translation gives CASSVVGVSYNEQFF. The J gene is TRBJ2-1, the V gene TRBV9; D remains unclear. V shed 0 bases and J shed 0 bases, with 7 bases lying between them. The CDR3 consists of 15 residues. Germline CDR1 reads SGDLS; CDR2 reads YYNGEE.

In this sample, this clone turned up a few times. The chain recombines TRBV7-9 with TRBJ2-1; D is undetermined. Per the germline V gene, CDR1 is SEHNR and CDR2 is FQNEAQ (reference sequence). V gave up 3 bases and J gave up 4 bases, with 13 bases separating them. This CDR3 comprises 15 residues. In nucleotides, the CDR3 is TGTGCCAGCAGCTTGACGAAGGGCCAGTACAATGAGCAGTTCTTC. Amino acid sequence: CASSLTKGQYNEQFF.

The rearrangement joins TRBV9 to TRBJ2-1; TRBD2 matches 7 bases. This CDR3 comprises 14 residues. V was pared by 2 bases and J by 7 bases, with 6 bases of the junction left unmatched. From germline, CDR1 is SGDLS and CDR2 YYNGEE. Written as DNA, the CDR3 is TGTGCCAGCAGCGTCGGCGGGAGTTGGAATGAGCAGTTCTTC. Amino acid sequence: CASSVGGSWNEQFF.

CDR3 sequence (DNA): TGTGCCCTCTCGGGGGAGGGGACCCAGTACTTC. Protein sequence: CALSGEGTQYF. The chain couples TRBV30 to TRBJ2-5; 7 bases agree with TRBD2. Germline V gene sequence: CDR1 GTSNPN, CDR2 SVGIG (reference sequence). The CDR3 length is 11 residues. The V and J ends lost 8 bases and 7 bases, in that order; junction bases with no gene match: 7.

The rearrangement joins TRBV6-4 to TRBJ2-1; D remains unclear. CDR1 and CDR2 from the germline V gene are MRHNA and SNTAGT. This CDR3 contains 15 residues. Deletions cut 4 bases from V and 4 bases from J, with 14 bases between. CDR3 DNA sequence: TGTGCCAGCAGTGCAAGCTTTGGGGTATACAATGAGCAGTTCTTC. Protein: CASSASFGVYNEQFF.

This clone was counted only a few times. V is TRBV5-1 and J is TRBJ2-1, with 10 bases fitting TRBD2. The CDR3 runs to 14 residues. Germline loops: CDR1 SGHRS, CDR2 YFSETQ. J was trimmed by 6 bases and V by 3 bases; bases with no gene match: 3. CDR3 in amino acids: CASSSLAGGNEQFF. Here the CDR3 DNA reads TGCGCCAGCAGCTCATTAGCGGGAGGCAATGAGCAGTTCTTC.

This clone is a singleton in its sample. The chain employs TRBV12-5 and TRBJ2-3; D is unclear. The CDR3 is 16 amino acids. Trimming removed 7 bases from V and 0 bases from J, with 17 bases in between. CDR1 and CDR2 from the germline V gene are LGHNT and FRNRAP. CDR3 nucleotides: TGTGCTAGTGTCCAGTTAATGGTGGACAGCACAGATACGCAGTATTTT. This gives the protein CASVQLMVDSTDTQYF.

This chain connects TRBV28 to TRBJ2-7; D not certain. V lost 3 bases and J lost 6, with 12 bases in between. Germline values: CDR1 MDHEN, CDR2 SYDVKM. This CDR3 comprises 13 residues. This CDR3 is CASSLDLTGEQYF. The CDR3 DNA follows: TGTGCCAGCAGTTTGGACCTAACGGGCGAGCAGTACTTC.

The chain combines TRBV6-1 with TRBJ2-3, with no clear D. CDR1 is MNHNS, CDR2 SASEGT, per germline. There are 12 residues in the CDR3. The ends were cut back, 6 bases at V and 6 bases at J, with 10 bases in the middle. CDR3 residues: CASRSPSDTQYF. In DNA form, the CDR3 reads TGTGCCAGCAGGAGCCCGAGCGATACGCAGTATTTT.

The J gene is TRBJ2-2, the V gene TRBV5-4; D unresolved. Trimming removed 4 bases from V and 2 bases from J, with 9 bases in between. CDR3 length: 14 amino acids. In germline, CDR1 is SGHNT, CDR2 YYREEE (reference sequence). Written as DNA, the CDR3 is TGTGCCAGCAGCCCAACAAGAAACACCGGGGAGCTGTTTTTT. The encoded protein is CASSPTRNTGELFF.

The chain uses TRBV2 and TRBJ2-7; D is uncertain. V gave up 8 bases and J gave up 3 bases, with 8 bases separating them. Germline V CDR1 and CDR2: SNHLY, FYNNEI. The CDR3 consists of 11 residues. The CDR3, as DNA: TGTGCCAGCGGGTTTGACTACGAGCAGTACTTC. Residues: CASGFDYEQYF.

This clone is medium-sized. This chain joins TRBV27 and TRBJ2-7, with D hard to call. The V end was cut by 1 base, the J end by 2 bases, with 9 bases between. Germline V gives CDR1 MNHEY, CDR2 SMNVEV (reference sequence). The CDR3 sequence is 14 residues long. The CDR3 sequence: CASSLFARPYEQYF. The DNA of the CDR3 is TGTGCCAGCAGTTTATTTGCCCGTCCCTACGAGCAGTACTTC.

The chain couples TRBV2 to TRBJ2-3; 10 bases fit TRBD2. CDR3 length: 15 residues. Germline-derived CDR1 and CDR2 are SNHLY and FYNNEI. J was trimmed by 0 bases and V by 6 bases; bases with no gene match: 3. CDR3 sequence: CASRWTSGSTDTQYF. In nucleotides, the CDR3 is TGTGCCAGCAGATGGACTAGCGGAAGCACAGATACGCAGTATTTT.

This sequence joins TRBV19 and TRBJ1-1, with unresolved D. The germline V gene has CDR1 LNHDA and CDR2 SQIVND (reference sequence). This CDR3 has 13 residues. Between the trimmed V and J ends, which lost 1 base and 3 bases, there was a span of 6 bases. The CDR3 loop reads CASSIVLDTEAFF. CDR3 DNA: TGTGCCAGTAGTATAGTCTTGGACACTGAAGCTTTCTTT. The full variable domain, rest sourced from reference TRBV19 and TRBJ1-1, is DGGITQSPKYLFRKEGQNVTLSCEQNLNHDAMYWYRQDPGQGLRLIYYSQIVNDFQKGDIAEGYSVSREKKESFPLTVTSAQKNPTAFYLCASSIVLDTEAFFGQGTRLTVV.

The chain employs TRBV21-1 and TRBJ2-7; TRBD2 is the table's D call, not checked against the DNA. TRBV21-1 is termed a pseudogene. This CDR3 has 11 residues. The DNA for the CDR3 is TGTGCCAGCAGCGCGGGCTACGAGCAGTACTTC. This encodes CASSAGYEQYF.

This clone was detected a few times. The rearrangement uses TRBV5-1 and TRBJ2-1, with D perhaps TRBD1 (6 bases). The germline V gene has CDR1 SGHRS and CDR2 YFSETQ. V lost 0 bases, J lost 6 bases, and 7 bases lay in between. This CDR3 has 13 amino acids. The CDR3 loop reads CASSLGTVNEQFF. CDR3 DNA sequence: TGCGCCAGCAGCTTGGGGACAGTCAATGAGCAGTTCTTC.

The chain carries TRBV18 and TRBJ2-1, with 11 bases that match TRBD2. Per germline, CDR1 KGHSH and CDR2 LQKENI. V lost 6 bases to trimming and J lost 3 bases; unmatched junction nucleotides: 4. The CDR3 covers 15 residues. The CDR3 loop reads CASSLGTSGYNEQFF. Written as DNA, the CDR3 is TGTGCCAGCTCTCTCGGGACTAGCGGCTACAATGAGCAGTTCTTC. Full variable domain (rest looked up from reference TRBV18 and TRBJ2-1): NAGVMQNPRHLVRRRGQEARLRCSPMKGHSHVYWYRQLPEEGLKFMVYLQKENIIDESGMPKERFSAEFPKEGPSILRIQQVVRGDSAAYFCASSLGTSGYNEQFFGPGTRLTVL.

The DNA for the CDR3 is TGTGCCAGCAGTGAATCTATGGCAGGGGCCTCCCTTTACGAGCAGTACTTC. Amino acid sequence: CASSESMAGASLYEQYF. This chain uses TRBV25-1 with TRBJ2-7, with D tentatively TRBD1 (6 bases). CDR3 size: 17 residues. Germline CDR1 reads MGHDK; CDR2 reads SYGVNS. V was trimmed by 1 base and J by 4 bases, leaving 20 bases between them.

V usage is TRBV6-5 and J usage is TRBJ1-2; D gene unclear. V dropped 8 bases and J dropped 4 bases, with 14 bases sitting between them. Germline V gene sequence: CDR1 MNHEY, CDR2 SVGAGI. The CDR3 has 13 residues. CDR3 in amino acids: CASGRSPVYGYTF. The CDR3 coding sequence is TGTGCCAGCGGCAGGTCGCCGGTCTATGGCTACACCTTC.

V gene TRBV5-1 combines with J gene TRBJ1-1; 7 nucleotides line up with TRBD1. The germline V gene encodes CDR1 SGHRS and CDR2 YFSETQ. Trimming cost V 4 bases and J 1 base; bases outside gene matches: 10. CDR3 size: 16 residues. The CDR3 spells CASSPTTNRGNTEAFF. The CDR3 DNA sequence: TGCGCCAGCAGCCCTACGACAAACAGGGGGAACACTGAAGCTTTCTTT.

The chain joins TRBV7-8 to TRBJ1-1; D not resolved. Germline lookup yields CDR1 SGHVS and CDR2 FQNEAQ. With 3 bases removed from V and 1 base from J, the gap between germline ends came to 12 bases. The CDR3 sequence is 15 residues long. The CDR3 region has the DNA TGTGCCAGCAGCTTTAGCGCGTGGGCGAACACTGAAGCTTTCTTT. Translation: CASSFSAWANTEAFF.

The J gene is TRBJ2-7, the V gene TRBV28; 9 bases agree with TRBD1. Trimming at V came to 6 bases and at J to 2 bases, leaving 5 bases not matched to a gene. Per the germline V gene, CDR1 is MDHEN and CDR2 is SYDVKM. The CDR3 has 14 amino acids. This chain's CDR3 is CASSIQGAPYEQYF. The CDR3 DNA reads TGTGCCAGCAGCATACAGGGGGCGCCCTACGAGCAGTACTTC.

This rearrangement joins TRBV5-1 to TRBJ1-3; D is unclear. CDR1 is SGHRS, CDR2 YFSETQ, per germline. Between the trimmed V and J ends, which lost 5 bases and 0 bases, there was a span of 6 bases. This CDR3 spans 13 amino acids. CDR3 in DNA: TGCGCCAGCAGGGTGAGCTCTGGAAACACCATATATTTT. This codes for CASRVSSGNTIYF.

J is TRBJ1-1 and V is TRBV30; D not certain. The CDR3 extends over 14 amino acids. Germline values: CDR1 GTSNPN, CDR2 SVGIG (reference sequence). Trimming left V 0 bases short and J 6 bases short, with 14 bases between. CDR3 residues: CAWSVGLRGAEAFF. CDR3 sequence (DNA): TGTGCCTGGAGTGTCGGGCTTAGAGGCGCTGAAGCTTTCTTT.